The 14 T cell receptor beta chains presented below share a single source sample, sequenced in a study of blood T cells in healthy people across ages. Then a second PCR, running about 6 to 12 cycles, was carried out with a sample-barcoded 5' primer and a J-beta primer mix. TCRdb fed the 5' RACE reads into MiXCR, producing one record per CDR3 protein. The sample contains 1.5 million to 2 million distinct CDR3 sequences, 28% of which appear only once. Sample: blood. The source is a woman aged 25-40 years in good health.

This chain connects TRBV27 to TRBJ2-7, with 9 bases that match TRBD2. The J call is uncertain, as TRBJ2-5 better fits the DNA end. The CDR3 has 16 residues. Germline V gives CDR1 MNHEY, CDR2 SMNVEV (reference sequence). CDR3 loop: CASSFQGGGAAKTQYF. Written as DNA, the CDR3 is TGTGCCAGCAGTTTCCAGGGCGGGGGGGCCGCAAAGACCCAGTACTTC.

The chain links TRBV5-1 to TRBJ2-5, with D uncertain. V lost 0 bases to trimming and J lost 4 bases, with 13 bases between them. The V gene's germline CDR1 is SGHRS and CDR2 YFSETQ. The CDR3 is made up of 15 amino acids. In nucleotides, the CDR3 is TGCGCCAGCAGCTTGGCATCTGTGAGGATAGAGACCCAGTACTTC. This codes for CASSLASVRIETQYF. The entire variable domain, with the rest obtained from reference TRBV5-1 and TRBJ2-5, is as follows: KAGVTQTPRYLIKTRGQQVTLSCSPISGHRSVSWYQQTPGQGLQFLFEYFSETQRNKGNFPGRFSGRQFSNSRSEMNVSTLELGDSALYLCASSLASVRIETQYFGPGTRLLVL.

This clonotype was counted many times. The V call is TRBV6-2 or TRBV6-3, the J call TRBJ2-1, with 9 positions matching TRBD2. The germline CDR1 and CDR2 sequences are MNHEY and SVGEGT. The length of the CDR3 is 14 residues. Trimming cost V 7 bases and J 6 bases; bases outside gene matches: 7. CDR3 in amino acids: CASTPGLAGNEQFF. The CDR3 coding sequence is TGTGCCAGCACCCCGGGACTAGCTGGCAATGAGCAGTTCTTC.

A remark on this clonotype: The germline gene is not matched at one end of the junction; a read error may be the cause. The chain recombines TRBV27 with TRBJ2-5; D remains ambiguous. The CDR3 runs 15 residues. Germline assignment: CDR1 MNHEY and CDR2 SMNVEV (reference sequence). CDR3 in amino acids: CASSLPASIRETQYF. The CDR3 region has the DNA TGTGCCAGCAGTTTACCTGCTTCAATACGAGAGACTCAGTACTTC.

This clonotype was picked up a small number of times. The chain joins TRBV5-5 to TRBJ1-2; D might be TRBD1 (5 bases). The germline gives CDR1 SGHKS, CDR2 YYEKEE (reference sequence). The V end was cut by 0 bases, the J end by 0 bases, with 9 bases between. The CDR3 is made up of 15 amino acids. The CDR3 region is CASSLAGGTNYGYTF. The DNA of the CDR3 is TGTGCCAGCAGCTTGGCCGGGGGGACTAACTATGGCTACACCTTC.

The genes are TRBV28 and TRBJ1-2, with 10 bases lining up with TRBD1. The germline V gene encodes CDR1 MDHEN and CDR2 SYDVKM. V trimming: 6 bases; J trimming: 6 bases; junction bases outside the gene matches: 10. The CDR3 spans 15 residues. The CDR3 DNA sequence: TGTGCCAGCAGCCCTCCCGGGACAGGGGCTGATGGCTACACCTTC. Encoded protein: CASSPPGTGADGYTF.

The J gene is TRBJ2-7, the V gene TRBV6-5; D may be TRBD1 (6 bases). The CDR3 consists of 13 residues. The germline V and J ends were trimmed by 5 bases and 4 bases, with 12 bases remaining between them. Germline assignment: CDR1 MNHEY and CDR2 SVGAGI. The CDR3, as DNA: TGTGCCAGCAGTCGACAGGCATGGTACGAGCAGTACTTC. This codes for CASSRQAWYEQYF.

This chain uses TRBV5-4 with TRBJ2-3; D unclear. There are 15 residues in the CDR3. V dropped 5 bases and J dropped 1 base, with 14 bases sitting between them. Germline lookup yields CDR1 SGHNT and CDR2 YYREEE (reference sequence). This CDR3 reads CASSPWSSGTDTQYF. CDR3 DNA: TGTGCCAGCAGTCCCTGGTCCTCCGGCACAGATACGCAGTATTTT.

This chain joins TRBV5-6 and TRBJ2-1; D is undetermined. V lost 6 bases to trimming and J lost 4 bases, with 14 bases between them. Germline V gene lookup returns CDR1 SGHDT and CDR2 YYEEEE. The CDR3 loop spans 14 amino acids. CDR3 coding DNA: TGTGCCAGCACTGCCTTCCGAATTTACAATGAGCAGTTCTTC. Translation gives CASTAFRIYNEQFF.

In its sample, this clonotype was seen many times. The chain uses TRBV7-2 and TRBJ2-7; 7 nucleotides line up with TRBD1. The CDR3 consists of 12 residues. Trimming removed 8 bases from V and 4 bases from J; junction bases left unmatched: 5. The germline gives CDR1 SGHTA, CDR2 FQGNSA. CDR3 coding DNA: TGTGCCAGCGGTAACAGGGGATACGAGCAGTACTTC. It encodes CASGNRGYEQYF.

Ten or more counts support this clonotype. This sequence joins TRBV10-2 and TRBJ2-5, with 7 nucleotides matching TRBD2. Germline V gene sequence: CDR1 WSHSY, CDR2 SAAADI. V was clipped by 3 bases and J by 3 bases; unmatched bases: 4. This CDR3 spans 14 amino acids. The CDR3 sequence is CASSEAGLKETQYF. The CDR3 DNA follows: TGCGCCAGCAGTGAAGCGGGACTCAAAGAGACCCAGTACTTC.

The chain recombines TRBV11-2 with TRBJ1-1; unclear D gene. V gave up 3 bases and J gave up 6 bases, with 14 bases separating them. Germline CDR1 SGHAT, CDR2 FQNNGV. The CDR3 runs 14 residues. DNA for the CDR3: TGTGCCAGCAGCTTCCTTTTAACCCCTCCTGAAGCTTTCTTT. Amino acid sequence: CASSFLLTPPEAFF. Complete variable domain (other parts from reference TRBV11-2 and TRBJ1-1): EAGVAQSPRYKIIEKRQSVAFWCNPISGHATLYWYQQILGQGPKLLIQFQNNGVVDDSQLPKDRFSAERLKGVDSTLKIQPAKLEDSAVYLCASSFLLTPPEAFFGQGTRLTVV.

In its sample, this clonotype was seen a few times. The rearrangement uses TRBV7-9 and TRBJ2-5; 7 bases fit TRBD2. Matching the DNA end better, TRBJ2-7 makes the J call doubtful. The CDR3 has 15 residues. Germline CDR1 and CDR2: SEHNR and FQNEAQ (reference sequence). The CDR3 bases are TGTGCCAGCAGCGCCCTTTTGCGGGAGTCGCACGAGCAGTACTTC. Protein product: CASSALLRESHEQYF.

The rearrangement uses TRBV6-5 and TRBJ2-3; D gene unclear. CDR1 and CDR2 (germline): MNHEY, SVGAGI. This CDR3 region has 13 residues. Trimming took off 5 bases at V and 6 bases at J, with 12 bases between the two ends. The CDR3 region has the DNA TGTGCCAGCAGTGACGAAAGCTACGATACGCAGTATTTT. It specifies CASSDESYDTQYF.